One sample yielded the 11 T cell receptor beta chains listed below, sequenced in a study of PD-1 blockade in classical Hodgkin lymphoma. As to time point: cycle 4 day 1 (C4D1), after five to seven weeks of nivolumab. Patients all relapsed after autologous stem cell transplantation, and there was variation in brentuximab vedotin exposure. Some clones are missing from TCRdb's copy, which holds only in-frame ones; the method was immunoSEQ multiplex PCR. The top ten hold 15% to 20% of the sample, which has tens of thousands of clones, around 80% seen once. Specimen: peripheral blood mononuclear cells (PBMCs), collected before the fourth cycle of nivolumab. The receptors were sampled from a human donor with classical Hodgkin lymphoma.

The V call is TRBV28, the J call TRBJ2-7; TRBD2 aligns across 7 bases. Germline-derived CDR1 and CDR2 are MDHEN and SYDVKM. With V trimmed by 5 bases and J by 6 bases, 13 bases remained unmatched. This CDR3 contains 15 residues. DNA for the CDR3: TGTGCCAGCAGTCGGGGTCCGGGGAGGGGCTCCGAGCAGTACTTC. This codes for CASSRGPGRGSEQYF.

This rearrangement joins TRBV5-8 to TRBJ1-5; D unresolved. Germline CDR1 SGHTS, CDR2 YDEGEE. V lost 1 base and J 3 bases, leaving 8 bases between the germline ends. The CDR3 has 14 residues. For the CDR3, the DNA is TGTGCCAGCAGCTTGTACGGACTCAATCAGCCCCAGCATTTT. Amino acids: CASSLYGLNQPQHF. Using reference TRBV5-8 and TRBJ1-5 for the parts outside the CDR3, the full variable domain is EAGVTQSPTHLIKTRGQQATLRCSPISGHTSVYWYQQALGLGLQFLLWYDEGEERNRGNFPPRFSGRQFPNYSSELNVNALELEDSALYLCASSLYGLNQPQHFGDGTRLSIL.

This clone was observed once. The chain carries TRBV4-3 and TRBJ2-7; D possibly corresponds to TRBD1 (6 bases). The germline V gene encodes CDR1 LGHNA and CDR2 YSLEER. CDR3 length equals 14 residues. V dropped 1 base and J dropped 3 bases, with 10 bases sitting between them. The CDR3 here is CASSQVPGDYEQYF. CDR3 DNA sequence: TGCGCCAGCAGCCAAGTCCCAGGGGACTACGAGCAGTACTTC.

V is TRBV6-5 and J is TRBJ1-6; unclear D gene. This CDR3 spans 14 amino acids. The germline V gene has CDR1 MNHEY and CDR2 SVGAGI. The V end lost 5 bases, the J end lost 9 bases, and 14 bases lay between the germline ends. CDR3 sequence reads: CASSVFGVVSPLHF. CDR3 nucleotides: TGTGCCAGCAGTGTATTCGGGGTCGTTTCACCCCTCCACTTT.

This clone appeared a single time. This rearrangement joins TRBV6-5 to TRBJ1-2; D might be TRBD1 (5 bases). Germline CDR1 is MNHEY and CDR2 is SVGAGI. V dropped 4 bases and J dropped 0 bases, with 15 bases sitting between them. The CDR3 extends over 16 amino acids. CDR3 in amino acids: CASSSLTVSANYGYTF. The CDR3 region has the DNA TGTGCCAGCAGTTCCTTGACAGTATCAGCTAACTATGGCTACACCTTC.

The rearrangement uses TRBV18 and TRBJ2-7; tentative D call: TRBD1 (5 bases). This CDR3 contains 16 residues. Germline V gives CDR1 KGHSH, CDR2 LQKENI. The V end lost 6 bases, the J end lost 3 bases, and 21 bases lay between the germline ends. CDR3 amino acids: CASSPITRSGNYEQYF. CDR3 DNA sequence: TGTGCCAGCTCCCCGATAACGCGTTCAGGGAACTACGAGCAGTACTTC.

The chain uses TRBV6-4 and TRBJ2-6; D possibly corresponds to TRBD2 (5 bases). Looked up from germline, CDR1 is MRHNA and CDR2 is SNTAGT. V lost 3 bases to trimming and J lost 0 bases, with 12 bases between them. The CDR3 is 17 residues long. The CDR3 coding sequence is TGTGCCAGCAGTGAAAGAGGGCCTGCCTCTGGGGCCAACGTCCTGACTTTC. Protein sequence: CASSERGPASGANVLTF.

The CDR3 DNA follows: TGTGCCAGCAGTTACACAGGGAAGGGCTATGGCTACACCTTC. This gives the protein CASSYTGKGYGYTF. The V and J genes are TRBV6-6 and TRBJ1-2, with D possibly TRBD1 on 6 matching bases. Germline lookup yields CDR1 MNHNY and CDR2 SVGAGI (reference sequence). This CDR3 comprises 14 residues. Trimming stripped 2 bases from V and 4 bases from J, with 11 bases between.

This chain uses TRBV6-1 with TRBJ2-1; D is perhaps TRBD2 (5 bases). Trimming removed 7 bases from V and 5 bases from J, with 15 bases in between. The CDR3 is 14 amino acids. CDR1 is MNHNS and CDR2 is SASEGT in the germline V gene. The CDR3 coding sequence is TGTGCCAGCAACCCGCCCGGACTTGACAATGAGCAGTTCTTC. Its protein is CASNPPGLDNEQFF.

The chain uses TRBV10-3 and TRBJ1-4, with TRBD1 identical over 7 bases. The CDR3 is made up of 14 amino acids. With V trimmed by 5 bases and J by 3 bases, 3 bases remained unmatched. CDR1 and CDR2 from the germline V gene are ENHRY and SYGVKD. The CDR3, as DNA: TGTGCCATCAGTTCCCAGGGGGCTAATGAAAAACTGTTTTTT. Its translation: CAISSQGANEKLFF.

The rearrangement joins TRBV6-5 to TRBJ2-2, with D possibly being TRBD1 (5 bases). There are 15 residues in the CDR3. Germline CDR1 is MNHEY and CDR2 is SVGAGI. The V end was cut by 5 bases, the J end by 0 bases, with 10 bases between. The CDR3 bases are TGTGCCAGCAGTACTCAGGGTTCGAACACCGGGGAGCTGTTTTTT. Translation: CASSTQGSNTGELFF.